The clone carrying this T cell receptor (beta chain) has only one observation. This sample was included in a study of blood T cell repertoires in COVID-19. Study overall: Samples came from the United States, Italy and Spain, spanning acute and convalescent COVID-19.

Authors' analysis steps: Amplification of reference gene primers provided the estimated nucleated cell counts. Using immunoSEQ multiplex PCR, the repertoire was profiled, and TCRdb retains in-frame clones only, with some absent. V and J calls and clone size are given by that table; D and trimming were obtained from the DNA. The repertoire holds approximately 260,000 clones, around nine tenths seen once, with around 2% in the top ten. Germline lookup yields CDR1 SGHVS and CDR2 FQNEAQ. The germline V and J ends were trimmed by 4 bases and 8 bases, with 23 bases remaining between them. CDR3 length: 16 residues.

Material: peripheral blood. The gene calls are TRBV7-8 and TRBJ1-2; TRBD1 is a possible D gene (5 bases). This TCR was sampled from a woman aged 40 to 50 who had recovered from COVID-19. The CDR3 DNA sequence: TGTGCCAGCAGCTCTACCCTTTACGCAGGGTCGTTAGGCTACACCTTC. It specifies CASSSTLYAGSLGYTF.